This is a list of T cell receptor beta chains from one sample in a study of identical twins. Each CDR3 protein gets one entry after TCRdb re-called the 5' RACE reads with MiXCR. The sample lists around 650,000 distinct CDR3 sequences, roughly 7.2% occurring once. These sequences were also reported in another study, on yellow fever vaccine responses in identical twins.

Sequences were obtained from PBMCs. These receptors came from a woman aged 18-29 years in good health. Each CDR3 is given with its conserved first and last residue. The D gene is left open where the match is weak. Clone size is stated in some rows and not others, as once, few, many or a class when expanded.

>TRBJ2-3|TRBV27|few|NA
CASSLFRTPTDTQYF
TGTGCCAGCAGTTTATTTCGAACCCCCACAGATACGCAGTATTTT
>TRBJ2-7|TRBV29-1|few|TRBD1
CSVERGQGAGEQYF
TGCAGCGTTGAAAGGGGCCAGGGGGCTGGGGAGCAGTACTTC
>TRBJ2-2|TRBV7-6|few|TRBD2
CASSPGGLLTGELFF
TGTGCCAGCAGCCCGGGGGGTCTACTCACCGGGGAGCTGTTTTTT
>TRBJ2-1|TRBV4-1|once|NA
CASSLGLSSAYNEQFF
TGTGCCAGCAGCCTTGGTCTTTCAAGTGCCTACAATGAGCAGTTCTTC
>TRBJ2-3|TRBV20-1|many|NA
CSARQPTDTQYF
TGCAGTGCTAGACAGCCCACAGATACGCAGTATTTT
>TRBJ2-7|TRBV18|NA|TRBD1
CASSPNAGTAYEQYF
TGTGCCAGCTCACCTAACGCCGGGACAGCCTACGAGCAGTACTTC
>TRBJ2-3|TRBV5-1|many|NA
CASSLGGSYTQYF
TGCGCCAGCAGCTTGGGTGGGTCGTATACGCAGTATTTT
>TRBJ1-3|TRBV11-2|NA|NA
CASSLGATGNTIYF
TGTGCCAGCAGCTTAGGGGCCACTGGAAACACCATATATTTT
>TRBJ2-3|TRBV24-1|few|NA
CATSEGLHTQYF
TGTGCCACCAGTGAAGGACTACATACGCAGTATTTT
>TRBJ2-1|TRBV20-1|many|TRBD2
CSARRGTGGAYNEQFF
TGCAGTGCTAGGAGAGGAACGGGGGGTGCCTACAATGAGCAGTTCTTC
>TRBJ1-1|TRBV27|many|NA
CASSFRSTNTEAFF
TGTGCCAGCAGTTTTAGGTCAACCAACACTGAAGCTTTCTTT
>TRBJ1-1|TRBV6-1|NA|NA
CASSENPTRKTEAFF
TGTGCCAGCAGTGAAAACCCCACGAGGAAGACTGAAGCTTTCTTT
>TRBJ2-7|TRBV5-8|NA|TRBD1
CASSPRTGQYF
TGTGCCAGCAGCCCAAGGACAGGGCAGTACTTC
>TRBJ2-1|TRBV24-1|many|NA
CATSDPGLGSYNEQFF
TGTGCCACCAGTGACCCGGGACTGGGCTCCTACAATGAGCAGTTCTTC
>TRBJ2-2|TRBV7-9|NA|TRBD2
CASSPPGTRNTGELFF
TGTGCCAGCAGCCCCCCTGGGACTAGGAACACCGGGGAGCTGTTTTTT
>TRBJ2-2|TRBV5-1|many|TRBD2
CASSPKTSGYTGELFF
TGCGCCAGCAGCCCCAAGACTAGCGGTTACACCGGGGAGCTGTTTTTT
>TRBJ2-1|TRBV4-1|NA|TRBD1
CASSQGLGTGTYNEQFF
TGCGCCAGCAGCCAAGGACTCGGGACAGGGACCTACAATGAGCAGTTCTTC
>TRBJ2-1|TRBV7-2|few|NA
CASSGSHRSSYNEQFF
TGTGCCAGCAGCGGCTCCCACAGGTCATCCTACAATGAGCAGTTCTTC
>TRBJ1-4|TRBV28|few|NA
CASSESGGGEKLFF
TGTGCCAGCAGTGAGAGCGGGGGAGGAGAAAAACTGTTTTTT
>TRBJ2-1|TRBV11-2|NA|NA
CASSYYRESISYNEQFF
TGTGCCAGCAGCTATTACAGGGAATCTATTTCCTACAATGAGCAGTTCTTC
>TRBJ2-3|TRBV5-1|few|TRBD2
CASSQGLAGGRGDTQYF
TGCGCCAGCAGCCAGGGACTAGCGGGGGGCCGAGGAGATACGCAGTATTTT
>TRBJ2-6|TRBV6-4|NA|TRBD1
CASSANTGEGANVLTF
TGTGCCAGCAGTGCCAACACAGGGGAAGGGGCCAACGTCCTGACTTTC
>TRBJ2-1|TRBV5-1|NA|TRBD2
CASSFGGASGMGSGQFF
TGCGCCAGCAGCTTTGGTGGGGCTAGCGGAATGGGGAGCGGGCAGTTCTTC
>TRBJ2-5|TRBV28|many|TRBD1
CASSFYRGTGEETQYF
TGTGCCAGCAGTTTTTATCGCGGGACAGGCGAGGAGACCCAGTACTTC
>TRBJ2-1|TRBV4-1|few|TRBD1
CASSQNNPGQGSVEQFF
TGCGCCAGCAGCCAAAACAACCCCGGACAGGGCTCTGTAGAGCAGTTCTTC
>TRBJ2-7|TRBV4-1|few|TRBD2
CASRRLADSQSLYEQYF
TGCGCCAGCAGGAGACTAGCGGATTCCCAGTCGCTCTACGAGCAGTACTTC
>TRBJ1-6|TRBV5-8|few|NA
CASSQGPPLHF
TGTGCCAGCAGCCAGGGGCCACCCCTCCACTTT
>TRBJ2-1|TRBV7-9|NA|NA
CASSPLEREQFF
TGTGCCAGCAGTCCACTAGAGAGGGAGCAGTTCTTC
>TRBJ2-1|TRBV5-1|few|TRBD2
CASSLNLAGEQFF
TGCGCCAGCAGTCTCAATCTAGCGGGTGAGCAGTTCTTC
>TRBJ2-1|TRBV14|many|NA
CASSQGSSVKLF
TGTGCCAGCAGCCAAGGGTCTAGCGTGAAACTCTTC
>TRBJ2-5|TRBV9|NA|NA
CASSVTDQETQYF
TGTGCCAGCAGCGTGACTGACCAAGAGACCCAGTACTTC
>TRBJ2-1|TRBV4-1|NA|NA
CASSHPFNEQFF
TGCGCCAGCAGCCATCCGTTCAATGAGCAGTTCTTC
>TRBJ1-1|TRBV29-1|few|NA
CSATTGPLLAEAFF
TGCAGCGCAACAACGGGGCCTTTGTTGGCTGAAGCTTTCTTT
>TRBJ1-4|TRBV4-1|many|NA
CASSQDQGQNPNEKLFF
TGCGCCAGCAGCCAAGATCAAGGACAGAACCCTAATGAAAAACTGTTTTTT
>TRBJ2-7|TRBV7-9|few|TRBD2
CASSLIVAGGEQYF
TGTGCCAGCAGTTTAATCGTAGCGGGGGGCGAGCAGTACTTC
>TRBJ2-2|TRBV28|NA|NA
CASSLKTDRQDTGELFF
TGTGCCAGCAGTTTAAAAACCGACAGGCAGGACACCGGGGAGCTGTTTTTT
>TRBJ1-6|TRBV12-3/TRBV12-4|NA|NA
CASSPEGGGSPLHF
TGTGCCAGCAGTCCAGAGGGGGGCGGTTCACCCCTCCACTTT
>TRBJ2-1|TRBV29-1|NA|TRBD1
CSGKDRGAYNEQFF
TGCAGCGGCAAGGACAGGGGGGCCTACAATGAGCAGTTCTTC
>TRBJ1-2|TRBV29-1|few|TRBD1
CSVEDRGWGYTF
TGCAGCGTTGAGGACAGGGGATGGGGCTACACCTTC
>TRBJ2-5|TRBV5-4|few|NA
CASSIGPTGGARSQETQYF
TGTGCCAGCAGCATCGGACCAACCGGTGGGGCGAGATCCCAAGAGACCCAGTACTTC
>TRBJ2-1|TRBV6-5|NA|NA
CASSYGGAGSGYNEQFF
TGTGCCAGCAGTTACGGGGGGGCAGGGAGCGGGTACAATGAGCAGTTCTTC
>TRBJ2-7|TRBV7-6|few|TRBD2
CASSPRLAGSSYEQYF
TGTGCCAGCAGCCCCAGACTAGCGGGGAGCTCCTACGAGCAGTACTTC